This TCR beta chain stems from a study of T cells in Graves' hyperthyroidism and ophthalmopathy. Study-wide results and caveats: Most clonotypes expanded in thyroid above 0.001 were likewise present in blood.

As to this clonotype: Its antigen is not identified.

The TCR beta CDR3 regions underwent amplification using RNA transcripts as the source. The primer set for the first-round RT-PCR of the TCR CDR3 was HTBI. TCRdb reanalysed the multiplex PCR reads using MiXCR and keeps one entry per CDR3 protein. This sample has 450,000 to 700,000 distinct CDR3 sequences, with more than 45% found just once. This CDR3 contains 15 residues. V lost 3 bases and J lost 4, with 14 bases in between. Germline lookup yields CDR1 SGDLS and CDR2 YYNGEE. This clonotype was obtained from an adult woman with Graves' disease, either hyperthyroidism or ophthalmopathy (not recorded which). The chain couples TRBV9 to TRBJ1-5; no clear D. Sequencing used peripheral blood or thyroid tissue (not recorded which). The CDR3 DNA is TGTGCCAGCAGCGAGGGCAACAGCGCGAATCAGCCCCAGCATTTT. This translates into CASSEGNSANQPQHF.